This T cell receptor (beta chain) was retrieved from a study of T cells in Graves' hyperthyroidism and ophthalmopathy. Thyroid ultrasound, orbital computed tomography, clinical symptoms, and serum thyroxine and TRAb underpinned diagnoses. Points on this clonotype: The antigen is unknown.

Amplified TCR beta CDR3 regions derived from RNA transcripts. An initial round of RT-PCR targeting the TCR CDR3 relied on the HTBI primer set. MiXCR, applied by TCRdb to the multiplex PCR reads, yields one record per CDR3 protein. There are a few hundred thousand distinct CDR3 sequences in the sample; roughly 45% occur only once, and 44% lies in the top ten. Study-wide results and limits: Clonotypes that were expanded in thyroid above 0.001 mostly appeared in blood too. The model foresaw ophthalmopathy a median roughly 6 months prior to onset. In the analysis, a 13 V-J model separated ophthalmopathy from stable hyperthyroidism.

Looked up from germline, CDR1 is DFQATT and CDR2 is SNEGSKA (reference sequence). Between the trimmed V and J ends, which lost 2 bases and 0 bases, there was a span of 11 bases. The CDR3 has 14 amino acids. Input material: peripheral blood or thyroid tissue (not recorded which). This chain links TRBV20-1 with TRBJ2-7; D ambiguous. The receptor was derived from an adult woman with Graves' disease, either hyperthyroidism or ophthalmopathy (not recorded which). DNA of the CDR3: TGCAGTGCTAGAATCGGAACTACCTCCTACGAGCAGTACTTC. Residues: CSARIGTTSYEQYF.